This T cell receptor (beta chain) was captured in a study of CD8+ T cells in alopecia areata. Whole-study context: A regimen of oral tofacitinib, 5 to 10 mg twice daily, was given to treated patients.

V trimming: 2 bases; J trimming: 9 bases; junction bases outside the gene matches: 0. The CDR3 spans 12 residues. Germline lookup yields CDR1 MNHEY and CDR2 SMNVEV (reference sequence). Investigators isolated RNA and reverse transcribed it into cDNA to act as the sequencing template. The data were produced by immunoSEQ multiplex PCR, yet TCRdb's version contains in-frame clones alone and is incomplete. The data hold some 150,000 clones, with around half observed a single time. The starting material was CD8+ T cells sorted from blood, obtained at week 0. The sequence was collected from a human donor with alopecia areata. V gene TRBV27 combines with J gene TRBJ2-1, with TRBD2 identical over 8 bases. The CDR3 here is CASSLLAGEQFF. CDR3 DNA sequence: TGTGCCAGCAGTTTACTAGCGGGTGAGCAGTTCTTC.